Below, one TCR beta chain is given with its context. This sample was included in a study of control samples from healthy donors and cancer patients. From germline, CDR1 is MGHRA and CDR2 YSYEKL. The CDR3 is made up of 13 amino acids. The V end lost 0 bases, the J end lost 5 bases, and 7 bases lay between the germline ends. Sequencing was performed with immunoSEQ multiplex PCR; in TCRdb, only in-frame clones are kept and a portion is missing. The profile shows tens of thousands of clones, about 89% of them singletons. This sequence was found in a woman aged 55-75 years in good health. Input material: blood. This sequence joins TRBV4-1 and TRBJ1-1; D is unresolved. The CDR3 loop is CASSQDVRTEAFF. DNA for the CDR3: TGCGCCAGCAGCCAAGATGTTAGGACTGAAGCTTTCTTT.